This TCR beta chain came from a study of cytomegalovirus exposure and HLA in healthy donors. Overall study results and limits: Both high specificity and high sensitivity reportedly marked the classifier's diagnosis of cytomegalovirus status.

The study ran its PCR with 60 Vbeta and 13 Jbeta primers. TCRdb's table, derived via immunoSEQ multiplex PCR, lists solely in-frame clones and lacks some. Found here are about 120,000 clones, around 74% of them singletons; the top ten hold approximately 31%. Comments on this clone: What it recognizes is unknown.

The TCR sequence derives from a man aged 60 to 75 in good health and CMV-seropositive. The sequenced sample was PBMCs.

The CDR3 loop is CASSRLPEKLFF. In nucleotides, the CDR3 is TGTGCCAGTAGTAGGCTGCCTGAAAAACTGTTTTTT. This sequence joins TRBV19 and TRBJ1-4, with unresolved D. V lost 4 bases and J 7 bases, leaving 7 bases between the germline ends. Looked up from germline, CDR1 is LNHDA and CDR2 is SQIVND (reference sequence). This CDR3 contains 12 residues.